This T cell receptor beta chain appears in the sequencing data of a study of Ad26.COV2.S vaccination and SARS-CoV-2 variants. Comment on this clone: Its matching antigen is unknown.

V shed 5 bases and J shed 10 bases, with 15 bases lying between them. In germline, CDR1 is MGHRA, CDR2 YSYEKL. The CDR3 consists of 13 residues. The treatment was: over 15 received Ad26.COV2.S at low or high dose, single or two shots; about 5 received placebo; per-sample allocation not given. All samples were drawn on day 63, counting from the first vaccine or placebo injection. General study points: It was reported that spike-specific CD8+ and CD4+ T cell responses were substantially broad after vaccination. It was vaccine recipients, not placebo recipients, who had the higher spike-specific TCR breadth. It is possible that the TCR breadth and depth analyses underestimated the total T cell responses.

Clones were sequenced by immunoSEQ multiplex PCR, and TCRdb holds only the in-frame ones, with some missing. Of 350,000 to 600,000 clones listed, about 89% are singletons. The clonotype comes from a person between 18 and 65 years old who received the Ad26.COV2.S COVID-19 vaccine or a placebo. The V call is TRBV4-1, the J call TRBJ2-1; TRBD2 might be the D (5 bases). This specimen consisted of peripheral blood, obtained in a trial of Ad26.COV2.S vaccine versus placebo. CDR3 protein: CASSSTAEWEQFF. For the CDR3, the DNA is TGCGCCAGCAGCTCCACAGCGGAATGGGAGCAGTTCTTC.